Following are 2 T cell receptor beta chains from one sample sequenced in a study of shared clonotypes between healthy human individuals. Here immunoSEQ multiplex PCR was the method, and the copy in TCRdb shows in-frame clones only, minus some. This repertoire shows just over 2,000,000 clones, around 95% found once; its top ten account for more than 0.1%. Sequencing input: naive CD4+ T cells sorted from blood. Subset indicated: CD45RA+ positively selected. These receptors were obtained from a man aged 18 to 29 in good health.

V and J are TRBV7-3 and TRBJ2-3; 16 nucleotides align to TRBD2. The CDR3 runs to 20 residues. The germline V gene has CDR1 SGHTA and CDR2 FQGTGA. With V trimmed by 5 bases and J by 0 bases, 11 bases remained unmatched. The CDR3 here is CASSPRGGLAGGLSTDTQYF. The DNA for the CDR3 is TGTGCCAGCAGCCCCCGAGGGGGACTAGCGGGGGGGCTTAGCACAGATACGCAGTATTTT. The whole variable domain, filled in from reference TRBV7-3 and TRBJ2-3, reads GAGVSQTPSNKVTEKGKYVELRCDPISGHTALYWYRQSLGQGPEFLIYFQGTGAADDSGLPNDRFFAVRPEGSVSTLKIQRTERGDSAVYLCASSPRGGLAGGLSTDTQYFGPGTRLTVL.

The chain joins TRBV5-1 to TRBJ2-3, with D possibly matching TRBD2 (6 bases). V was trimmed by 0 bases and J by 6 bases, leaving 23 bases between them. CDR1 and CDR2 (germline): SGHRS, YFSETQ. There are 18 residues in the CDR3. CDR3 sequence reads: CASSLVGLAKGNKDTQYF. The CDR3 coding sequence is TGCGCCAGCAGCTTGGTGGGGCTAGCGAAAGGGAACAAGGATACGCAGTATTTT.